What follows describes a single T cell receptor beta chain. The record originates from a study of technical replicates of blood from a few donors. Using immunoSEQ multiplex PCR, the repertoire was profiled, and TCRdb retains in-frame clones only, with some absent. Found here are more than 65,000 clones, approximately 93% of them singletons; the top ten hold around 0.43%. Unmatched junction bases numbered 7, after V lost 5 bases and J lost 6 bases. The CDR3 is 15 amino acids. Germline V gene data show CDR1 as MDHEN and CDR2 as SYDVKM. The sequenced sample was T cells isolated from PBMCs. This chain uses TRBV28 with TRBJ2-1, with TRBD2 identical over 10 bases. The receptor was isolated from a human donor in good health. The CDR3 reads CASSGASGSVNEQFF. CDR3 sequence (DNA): TGTGCCAGCAGTGGGGCTAGCGGGAGTGTCAATGAGCAGTTCTTC.